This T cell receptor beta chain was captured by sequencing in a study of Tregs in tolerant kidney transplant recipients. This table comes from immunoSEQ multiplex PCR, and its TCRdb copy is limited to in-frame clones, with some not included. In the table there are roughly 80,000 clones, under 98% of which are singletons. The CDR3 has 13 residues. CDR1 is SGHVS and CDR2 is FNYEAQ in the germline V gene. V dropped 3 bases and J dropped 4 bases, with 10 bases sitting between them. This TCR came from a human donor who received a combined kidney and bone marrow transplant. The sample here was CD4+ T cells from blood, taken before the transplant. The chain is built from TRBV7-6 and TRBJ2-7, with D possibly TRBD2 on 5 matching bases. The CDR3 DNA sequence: TGTGCCAGCAGCTTGAGCGGACCTTACGAGCAGTACTTC. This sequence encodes CASSLSGPYEQYF.